This T cell receptor (beta chain) was found in a study of T-cell memory formation after mild COVID-19. As regards this clonotype: Its specificity is not known.

Per the germline V gene, CDR1 is SGHRS and CDR2 is YFSETQ. With 1 base removed from V and 4 bases from J, the gap between germline ends came to 11 bases. This CDR3 has 14 amino acids. Points from the study as a whole: Largely, contracting CD4+ clones fell within CM and EM, and contracting CD8+ clones within EMRA. Certain responding clones were present in pre-infection memory, suggesting participation of cross-reactive memory.

TCRdb re-called the 5' RACE reads with MiXCR, one entry per CDR3 protein. Altogether roughly 240,000 distinct CDR3 sequences are present, around 15% being singletons, with the ten largest covering roughly 22%. The TCR originated in a man aged 18 to 35 who had mild COVID-19 (a few samples of this study predate the infection). Cell type and time point are not known. Material for sequencing was PBMCs or a T cell subset sorted from them (not recorded which). The gene calls are TRBV5-1 and TRBJ1-2, with D tentatively TRBD1 (6 bases). The CDR3 nucleotides read TGCGCCAGCAGCTTGCCAGGGGCCGGCTATGGCTACACCTTC. It is translated as CASSLPGAGYGYTF. Variable domain in full (rest from reference TRBV5-1 and TRBJ1-2): KAGVTQTPRYLIKTRGQQVTLSCSPISGHRSVSWYQQTPGQGLQFLFEYFSETQRNKGNFPGRFSGRQFSNSRSEMNVSTLELGDSALYLCASSLPGAGYGYTFGSGTRLTVV.